The 19 T cell receptor beta chains listed next were all sequenced from one sample in a study of blood T cells in healthy people across ages. For the second PCR, which ran for 7 to 11 cycles, a sample-barcoded 5' primer and a J-beta primer mix were used. TCRdb re-called the 5' RACE reads with MiXCR, one entry per CDR3 protein. The table records some 1.1 million distinct CDR3 sequences, around two fifths of them present only once. Sequenced: blood. These TCRs come from a man aged 18 to 35 in good health.

Only a few counts were recorded for this clonotype. The V gene is TRBV20-1, the J gene TRBJ1-5, with D possibly matching TRBD1 (5 bases). Deletions cut 4 bases from V and 3 bases from J, with 16 bases between. The CDR3 runs to 15 residues. CDR1 is DFQATT, CDR2 SNEGSKA, per germline (reference sequence). The CDR3 DNA follows: TGCAGTGCTATAGGCCAGCGGGGGATCAATCAGCCCCAGCATTTT. As protein: CSAIGQRGINQPQHF.

This clonotype was seen only once. This chain links TRBV10-3 with TRBJ1-5; 11 bases match TRBD1. Germline V lookup: CDR1 ENHRY, CDR2 SYGVKD. V lost 10 bases and J lost 1; bases outside the gene matches: 6. There are 15 residues in the CDR3. The CDR3 DNA reads TGTGCCACGGGACAGGGGGTGGGAAGCAATCAGCCCCAGCATTTT. Its translation is CATGQGVGSNQPQHF.

V is TRBV3-1 and J is TRBJ1-1; D gene uncertain. Germline CDR1 is LGHDT and CDR2 is YNNKEL (reference sequence). V shed 0 bases and J shed 1 base, with 6 bases lying between them. The CDR3 totals 14 residues. Here the CDR3 reads CASSQESGNTEAFF. Here the CDR3 DNA reads TGTGCCAGCAGCCAAGAGTCCGGGAACACTGAAGCTTTCTTT.

V and J are TRBV6-2 or TRBV6-3 and TRBJ1-2, with TRBD1 as a possible D gene (6 bases). CDR3 length equals 13 residues. Germline CDR1 MNHEY, CDR2 SVGEGT. V was cut by 6 bases and J by 4 bases, with 12 bases left in between. In DNA, the CDR3 is TGTGCCAGCAGGCGTACAGGGATCTATGGCTACACCTTC. Translated: CASRRTGIYGYTF.

V is TRBV4-1 and J is TRBJ2-6, with 8 bases aligning to TRBD1. The CDR3 consists of 18 residues. The J segment lost 4 bases and the V segment lost 4 bases, leaving 12 bases of the junction unmatched. Germline values: CDR1 MGHRA, CDR2 YSYEKL. The CDR3 region has the DNA TGCGCCAGCAGCCTAAGACAGGGGCCGTTAACCGGGGCCAACGTCCTGACTTTC. Translation gives CASSLRQGPLTGANVLTF.

This clonotype was counted between two and nine times. J is TRBJ2-3 and V is TRBV9, with TRBD2 as a possible D gene (5 bases). Germline CDR1 and CDR2: SGDLS and YYNGEE. V was trimmed by 1 base and J by 4 bases, leaving 10 bases between them. The CDR3 spans 14 residues. The CDR3 loop is CASSVPSSPDTQYF. CDR3 in DNA: TGTGCCAGCAGCGTACCGTCTAGCCCAGATACGCAGTATTTT.

This rearrangement joins TRBV6-6 to TRBJ2-2; TRBD2 aligns across 7 bases. With 3 bases clipped from V and 13 bases from J, the junction kept 5 bases outside the gene matches. The CDR3 totals 12 residues. Germline V gene data show CDR1 as MNHNY and CDR2 as SVGAGI (reference sequence). The CDR3 loop is CASSYAGEWLFF. CDR3 nucleotides: TGTGCCAGCAGTTATGCGGGAGAGTGGCTGTTTTTT.

V is TRBV5-1 and J is TRBJ2-3, with TRBD1 matching 8 bases. After removal of 0 bases from V and 4 bases from J, the junction contained 4 bases not matched to a gene. CDR1 SGHRS and CDR2 YFSETQ come from the germline V gene. The CDR3 is 15 amino acids. CDR3 protein: CASSLGQGPADTQYF. DNA of the CDR3: TGCGCCAGCAGCTTGGGACAGGGGCCCGCAGATACGCAGTATTTT.

The chain recombines TRBV15 with TRBJ2-3; D ambiguous. Per germline, CDR1 LNHNV and CDR2 YYDKDF (reference sequence). The germline V and J ends were trimmed by 1 base and 0 bases, with 8 bases remaining between them. The CDR3 consists of 15 residues. CDR3 region: CATSRVGYSTDTQYF. The CDR3 DNA reads TGTGCCACCAGCAGAGTTGGCTACAGCACAGATACGCAGTATTTT. The full variable domain, its missing parts supplied by reference TRBV15 and TRBJ2-3, is DAMVIQNPRYQVTQFGKPVTLSCSQTLNHNVMYWYQQKSSQAPKLLFHYYDKDFNNEADTPDNFQSRRPNTSFCFLDIRSPGLGDTAMYLCATSRVGYSTDTQYFGPGTRLTVL.

The chain links TRBV20-1 to TRBJ2-2; D is possibly TRBD1 or TRBD2 (6 bases each). Trimming shortened V by 3 bases and J by 4 bases, and 15 bases separated the two germline ends. Germline-derived CDR1 and CDR2 are DFQATT and SNEGSKA (reference sequence). CDR3 length: 15 amino acids. CDR3 sequence reads: CSASGKGGPTGELFF. CDR3 DNA sequence: TGCAGTGCTAGTGGGAAGGGGGGACCCACCGGGGAGCTGTTTTTT.

V usage is TRBV20-1 and J usage is TRBJ2-1; D perhaps matches TRBD1 (5 bases). Trimming stripped 2 bases from V and 0 bases from J, with 23 bases between. Germline CDR1 DFQATT, CDR2 SNEGSKA (reference sequence). The length of the CDR3 is 19 residues. The chain's CDR3 is CSARPLHIDSDSSYNEQFF. The CDR3 DNA follows: TGCAGTGCTAGACCCCTCCATATTGACAGCGATAGCTCCTACAATGAGCAGTTCTTC.

With respect to this clonotype: The junction departs from the called germline gene at one end, perhaps through a read error. The genes are TRBV6-1 and TRBJ2-7; weak D call: TRBD1 (6 bases). The CDR3 is 13 residues long. CDR1 is MNHNS, CDR2 SASEGT, per germline. This CDR3 is CASSRDISGEQYF. Here the CDR3 DNA reads TGTGCCAGCAGCAGGGACATAAGTGGCGAGCAGTACTTT.

The CDR3 here is CSASFSRTAQETRFF. In DNA, the CDR3 is TGCAGTGCTAGCTTTTCCCGGACAGCCCAAGAGACCCGGTTCTTC. This rearrangement joins TRBV20-1 to TRBJ2-1, with D perhaps TRBD1 (6 bases). The CDR3 runs 15 residues. Trimming took off 3 bases at V and 15 bases at J, with 27 bases between the two ends. Germline values: CDR1 DFQATT, CDR2 SNEGSKA (reference sequence).

This clonotype was observed a few times. The gene calls are TRBV9 and TRBJ2-1, with D tentatively TRBD1 (5 bases). The CDR3 sequence is 14 residues long. Germline V CDR1 and CDR2: SGDLS, YYNGEE. Trimming took 0 bases from V and 2 from J, leaving 6 bases between them. CDR3 in amino acids: CASSVVDTYNEQFF. CDR3 sequence (DNA): TGTGCCAGCAGCGTAGTGGACACCTACAATGAGCAGTTCTTC. Full variable domain (missing parts from reference TRBV9 and TRBJ2-1): DSGVTQTPKHLITATGQRVTLRCSPRSGDLSVYWYQQSLDQGLQFLIQYYNGEERAKGNILERFSAQQFPDLHSELNLSSLELGDSALYFCASSVVDTYNEQFFGPGTRLTVL.

Concerning this clonotype: One end of the junction does not line up with germline, which may come from a read error. V and J are TRBV6-6 and TRBJ1-4; no clear D. In germline, CDR1 is MNHNY, CDR2 SVGAGI (reference sequence). The CDR3 has 15 amino acids. For the CDR3, the DNA is TGTGGCAGCAGTTACGGAAGTACGACTAATGAAAAACTGTTTTTT. This sequence encodes CGSSYGSTTNEKLFF.

This chain uses TRBV20-1 with TRBJ2-7, with 11 nucleotides matching TRBD1. Germline assignment: CDR1 DFQATT and CDR2 SNEGSKA (reference sequence). The V segment lost 4 bases and the J segment 7 bases; nucleotides outside the gene matches: 9. This CDR3 has 14 amino acids. CDR3 DNA: TGCAGTGCTATCGTGGACAGGGGGCTGGAGGAGCAGTACTTC. Translated: CSAIVDRGLEEQYF.

V is TRBV27 and J is TRBJ2-1; D might be TRBD1 (6 bases). Germline CDR1 and CDR2: MNHEY and SMNVEV (reference sequence). The CDR3 sequence is 16 residues long. The germline V and J ends were trimmed by 5 bases and 0 bases, with 14 bases remaining between them. The CDR3 DNA reads TGTGCCAGCAGTGCGAACAGGGCCGGCTCCTACAATGAGCAGTTCTTC. This encodes CASSANRAGSYNEQFF.

CDR3 bases: TGTGCCAGCAGTGCCGACAGGATTAATCAGCCCCAGCATTTT. Translated: CASSADRINQPQHF. The V gene is TRBV7-2, the J gene TRBJ1-5, with D maybe TRBD1 (6 bases). Germline CDR1 SGHTA, CDR2 FQGNSA. V lost 6 bases and J 4 bases, leaving 13 bases between the germline ends. The CDR3 is made up of 14 amino acids.

There are a few counts of this clonotype. The rearrangement links TRBV20-1 to TRBJ2-1, with unresolved D. The CDR3 spans 14 residues. The V gene lost 6 bases and the J gene lost 6 bases, with 18 bases spanning the gap. CDR1 and CDR2 from the germline V gene are DFQATT and SNEGSKA (reference sequence). CDR3 in amino acids: CSALRKGSRNEQFF. The CDR3 DNA sequence: TGCAGTGCCCTCCGGAAAGGGTCCCGCAATGAGCAGTTCTTC.